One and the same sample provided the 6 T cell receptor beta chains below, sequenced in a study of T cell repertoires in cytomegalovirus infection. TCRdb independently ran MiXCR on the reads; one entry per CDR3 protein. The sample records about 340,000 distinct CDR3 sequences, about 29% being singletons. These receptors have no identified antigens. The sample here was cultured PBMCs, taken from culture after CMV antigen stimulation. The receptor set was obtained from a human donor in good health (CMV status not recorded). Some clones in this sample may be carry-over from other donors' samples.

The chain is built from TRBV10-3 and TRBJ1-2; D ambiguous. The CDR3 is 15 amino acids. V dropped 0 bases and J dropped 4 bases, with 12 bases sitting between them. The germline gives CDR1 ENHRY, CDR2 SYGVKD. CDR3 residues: CAISESHDGVYGYTF. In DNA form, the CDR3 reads TGTGCCATCAGTGAGTCCCACGACGGAGTCTATGGCTACACCTTC.

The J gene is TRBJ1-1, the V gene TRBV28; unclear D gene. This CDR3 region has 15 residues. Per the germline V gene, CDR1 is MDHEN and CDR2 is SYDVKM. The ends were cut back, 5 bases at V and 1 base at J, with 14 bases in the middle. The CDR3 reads CASSTPGFQNTEAFF. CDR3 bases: TGTGCCAGCAGTACGCCCGGGTTTCAGAACACTGAAGCTTTCTTT.

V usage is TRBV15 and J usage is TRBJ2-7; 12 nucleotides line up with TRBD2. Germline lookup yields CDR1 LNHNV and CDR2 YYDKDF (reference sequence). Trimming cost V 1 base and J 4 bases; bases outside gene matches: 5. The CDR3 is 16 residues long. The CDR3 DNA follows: TGTGCCACCAGCAGAGTACCTAGCGGGAGGGCTTACGAGCAGTACTTC. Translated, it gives CATSRVPSGRAYEQYF.

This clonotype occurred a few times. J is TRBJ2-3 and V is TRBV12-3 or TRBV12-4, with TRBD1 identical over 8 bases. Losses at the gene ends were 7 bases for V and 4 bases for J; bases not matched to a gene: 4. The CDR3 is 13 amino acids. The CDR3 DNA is TGTGCCAGCAAGGCAGGGGGCTCAGATACGCAGTATTTT. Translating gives CASKAGGSDTQYF.

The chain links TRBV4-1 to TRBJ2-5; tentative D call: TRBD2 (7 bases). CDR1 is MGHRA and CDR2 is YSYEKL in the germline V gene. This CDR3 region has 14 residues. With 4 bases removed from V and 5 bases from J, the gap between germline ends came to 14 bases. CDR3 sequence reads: CASSPKGGAETQYF. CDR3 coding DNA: TGCGCCAGCAGCCCGAAGGGGGGGGCGGAGACCCAGTACTTC.

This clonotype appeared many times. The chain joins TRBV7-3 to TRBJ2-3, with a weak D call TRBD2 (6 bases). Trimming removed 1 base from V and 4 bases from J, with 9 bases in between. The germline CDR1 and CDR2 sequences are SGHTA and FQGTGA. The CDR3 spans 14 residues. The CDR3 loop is CASSLRAGSDTQYF. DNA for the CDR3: TGTGCCAGCAGCTTAAGGGCGGGGTCAGATACGCAGTATTTT.